This T cell receptor beta chain was documented in a study of Graves' ophthalmopathy and Graves' hyperthyroidism. RNA transcripts were the template, and TCR beta CDR3 regions were amplified from them. HTBI primers were employed in first-round RT-PCR, then a second-round multiplex PCR followed. MiXCR, run by TCRdb on the multiplex PCR reads, gives a single entry per CDR3 protein. The sample consists of a few hundred thousand distinct CDR3 sequences, about a sixth of them appearing once. Uncontrolled infections, other autoimmune diseases, pregnancy or lactation barred patients from enrollment. Diagnoses were established from clinical symptoms, serum thyroxine, TRAb, thyroid ultrasound and orbital computed tomography. This clonotype was counted at least ten times. With 0 bases removed from V and 4 bases from J, the gap between germline ends came to 6 bases. CDR1 is SGHTA and CDR2 is FQGTGA in the germline V gene. The CDR3 is 13 residues long.

V is TRBV7-3 and J is TRBJ2-5; D unresolved. The sample consisted of peripheral blood. The receptor's source is an adult woman with stable Graves' hyperthyroidism. CDR3 protein: CASSLTLTETQYF. The CDR3 DNA reads TGTGCCAGCAGCTTAACGTTAACAGAGACCCAGTACTTC.